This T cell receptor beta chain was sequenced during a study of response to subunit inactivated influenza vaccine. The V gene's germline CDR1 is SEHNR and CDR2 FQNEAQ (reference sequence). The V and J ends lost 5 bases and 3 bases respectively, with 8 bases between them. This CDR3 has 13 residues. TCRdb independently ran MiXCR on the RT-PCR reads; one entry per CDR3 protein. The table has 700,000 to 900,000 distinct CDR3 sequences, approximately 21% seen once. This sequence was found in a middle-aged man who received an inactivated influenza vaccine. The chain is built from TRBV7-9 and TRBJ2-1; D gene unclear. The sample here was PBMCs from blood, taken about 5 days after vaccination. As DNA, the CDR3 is TGTGCCAGCAGCGACTTCAACTACAATGAGCAGTTCTTC. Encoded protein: CASSDFNYNEQFF.